These 29 T cell receptor beta chains were sequenced from one sample in a study of OX40 agonist ivuxolimab in advanced cancers. Sequencing was performed with immunoSEQ multiplex PCR; in TCRdb, only in-frame clones are kept and a portion is missing. Of roughly 82,000 clones in the sample, 83% were seen once. This specimen was CD4+ or CD8+ T cells sorted from blood, taken in a trial of the OX40 agonist ivuxolimab. The receptors here all came from an adult with an advanced solid tumor such as melanoma, head and neck, liver or kidney cancer.

This chain links TRBV7-3 with TRBJ2-3; D not certain. Germline CDR1 SGHTA, CDR2 FQGTGA. Trimming shortened V by 3 bases and J by 0 bases, and 13 bases separated the two germline ends. The CDR3 runs to 16 residues. The CDR3 sequence is CASSFFPPTSTDTQYF. The CDR3 nucleotides read TGTGCCAGCAGCTTTTTTCCGCCGACCAGCACAGATACGCAGTATTTT.

The chain uses TRBV7-3 and TRBJ2-1; 7 positions agree with TRBD2. The V segment lost 1 base and the J segment 9 bases; nucleotides outside the gene matches: 12. The germline CDR1 and CDR2 sequences are SGHTA and FQGTGA. The CDR3 consists of 16 residues. The CDR3 loop reads CASSLNGGTFMGEQFF. CDR3 bases: TGTGCCAGCAGCTTAAACGGGGGGACCTTTATGGGTGAGCAGTTCTTC.

The chain couples TRBV9 to TRBJ2-3, with 11 bases fitting TRBD2. The CDR3 totals 17 residues. Losses at the gene ends were 0 bases for V and 6 bases for J; bases not matched to a gene: 9. The germline CDR1 and CDR2 sequences are SGDLS and YYNGEE. The CDR3 loop reads CASSVGLAGGRGDTQYF. The CDR3, as DNA: TGTGCCAGCAGCGTAGGGCTAGCGGGGGGCCGAGGGGATACGCAGTATTTT.

With respect to this clone: One end of the junction varies from germline; a read error may be responsible. V usage is TRBV6-1 and J usage is TRBJ1-1; maybe TRBD1 (5 bases). The CDR3 has 12 residues. Looked up from germline, CDR1 is MNHNS and CDR2 is SASEGT. For the CDR3, the DNA is TGTGCCTGCAGGGAGTGGGACACTGAAGCTTTCTTT. It is translated as CACREWDTEAFF.

J is TRBJ1-2 and V is TRBV7-8; 11 bases match TRBD1. The length of the CDR3 is 17 residues. V shed 5 bases, J shed 8 bases, and the junction held 16 bases outside the gene matches. The germline V gene has CDR1 SGHVS and CDR2 FQNEAQ. CDR3 loop: CASSPTGQGALAGGYTF. The CDR3 DNA sequence: TGTGCCAGCAGCCCCACTGGACAGGGGGCGCTTGCTGGCGGCTACACCTTC.

V is TRBV7-9 and J is TRBJ1-4; D possibly corresponds to TRBD1 (6 bases). Trimming took 6 bases from V and 6 from J, leaving 17 bases between them. Germline CDR1 SEHNR, CDR2 FQNEAQ (reference sequence). The CDR3 contains 15 residues. The chain's CDR3 is CASSPWGAGDEKLFF. As DNA, the CDR3 is TGTGCCAGCAGTCCCTGGGGGGCAGGGGATGAAAAACTGTTTTTT.

The chain combines TRBV7-2 with TRBJ2-2, with D perhaps being TRBD1 or TRBD2 (5 bases each). V was shortened by 2 bases and J by 5 bases, with 12 bases between the two germline ends. This CDR3 region has 15 residues. Germline-derived CDR1 and CDR2 are SGHTA and FQGNSA. CDR3 region: CASSLWDPRTGELFF. CDR3 bases: TGTGCCAGCAGCTTATGGGACCCAAGGACCGGGGAGCTGTTTTTT.

This chain connects TRBV7-8 to TRBJ2-2; perhaps D is TRBD1 or TRBD2 (5 bases each). The ends were cut back, 5 bases at V and 6 bases at J, with 16 bases in the middle. Germline V gene sequence: CDR1 SGHVS, CDR2 FQNEAQ. The length of the CDR3 is 15 residues. CDR3 bases: TGTGCCAGCAGCGCCAGGGAGTTGATCTCCGGGGAGCTGTTTTTT. Residues: CASSARELISGELFF.

This clone was detected only once. V usage is TRBV28 and J usage is TRBJ2-3; D gene uncertain. The V and J ends lost 6 bases and 2 bases respectively, with 6 bases between them. The CDR3 covers 12 residues. CDR1 is MDHEN, CDR2 SYDVKM, per germline. For the CDR3, the DNA is TGTGCCAGCAGCACGAACACAGATACGCAGTATTTT. Translated, it gives CASSTNTDTQYF.

The chain uses TRBV5-6 and TRBJ1-6, with no clear D. Looked up from germline, CDR1 is SGHDT and CDR2 is YYEEEE. The germline V and J ends were trimmed by 1 base and 6 bases, with 14 bases remaining between them. The CDR3 contains 16 residues. This chain's CDR3 is CASSLYEGSLNSPLHF. CDR3 in DNA: TGTGCCAGCAGCTTGTACGAGGGTTCCCTTAATTCACCCCTCCACTTT.

V gene TRBV7-2 combines with J gene TRBJ1-1; D might be TRBD1 (6 bases). CDR3 length: 13 amino acids. V lost 5 bases, J lost 6 bases, and 13 bases lay in between. Germline CDR1 is SGHTA and CDR2 is FQGNSA. CDR3 sequence (DNA): TGTGCCAGCAGCGAACCAGGGGACGCTGAAGCTTTCTTT. Translation: CASSEPGDAEAFF.

This rearrangement joins TRBV4-2 to TRBJ1-6, with D perhaps TRBD1 (5 bases). V was trimmed by 1 base and J by 5 bases, leaving 12 bases between them. CDR1 and CDR2 (germline): LGHNA, YNFKEQ. The CDR3 spans 16 residues. DNA for the CDR3: TGTGCCAGCAGCCAAGGACTTGACAGCGATAATTCACCCCTCCACTTT. This codes for CASSQGLDSDNSPLHF.

The genes are TRBV9 and TRBJ2-1; D is perhaps TRBD1 or TRBD2 (5 bases each). V gave up 3 bases and J gave up 15 bases, with 16 bases separating them. CDR3 length: 12 residues. Germline values: CDR1 SGDLS, CDR2 YYNGEE. The CDR3 region has the DNA TGTGCCAGCAGCGGGAATTCGGGACCCCCGTTCTTC. It encodes CASSGNSGPPFF. The whole variable domain, filled in from reference TRBV9 and TRBJ2-1, reads DSGVTQTPKHLITATGQRVTLRCSPRSGDLSVYWYQQSLDQGLQFLIQYYNGEERAKGNILERFSAQQFPDLHSELNLSSLELGDSALYFCASSGNSGPPFFGPGTRLTVL.

This clone was found once. The chain combines TRBV5-1 with TRBJ2-7; maybe TRBD2 (5 bases). The germline gives CDR1 SGHRS, CDR2 YFSETQ. The CDR3 length is 14 residues. Trimming removed 4 bases from V and 4 bases from J, with 15 bases in between. Here the CDR3 DNA reads TGCGCCAGCAGCCCCGCCCTCGAGGGTTACGAGCAGTACTTC. It codes for CASSPALEGYEQYF.

This clone occurred a few times. This rearrangement joins TRBV7-9 to TRBJ2-7; TRBD2 matches at 10 bases. The V gene end was trimmed by 1 base and the J gene end by 6 bases; junction bases not matched to a gene: 15. The germline V gene encodes CDR1 SEHNR and CDR2 FQNEAQ (reference sequence). The CDR3 runs to 18 residues. CDR3 sequence (DNA): TGTGCCAGCAGCTTAGGTGGAGGGCAGCGGGGGGGCTATCCCGAGCAGTACTTC. It is translated as CASSLGGGQRGGYPEQYF.

The chain uses TRBV6-4 and TRBJ2-1; D call uncertain. The V end lost 6 bases, the J end lost 6 bases, and 15 bases lay between the germline ends. The CDR3 has 14 residues. Germline CDR1 and CDR2: MRHNA and SNTAGT. CDR3 sequence: CASRRLHESNEQFF. CDR3 nucleotide sequence: TGTGCCAGCAGGAGGCTTCACGAAAGCAATGAGCAGTTCTTC.

This chain connects TRBV19 to TRBJ1-5; 10 nucleotides align to TRBD1. J was trimmed by 3 bases and V by 4 bases; bases with no gene match: 15. The CDR3 contains 19 residues. The germline gives CDR1 LNHDA, CDR2 SQIVND (reference sequence). In DNA form, the CDR3 reads TGTGCCAGTAGTAAGAGAGTGGCTTGGACAGGGGGTATCAATCAGCCCCAGCATTTT. Its protein product is CASSKRVAWTGGINQPQHF. Complete variable domain (other parts from reference TRBV19 and TRBJ1-5): DGGITQSPKYLFRKEGQNVTLSCEQNLNHDAMYWYRQDPGQGLRLIYYSQIVNDFQKGDIAEGYSVSREKKESFPLTVTSAQKNPTAFYLCASSKRVAWTGGINQPQHFGDGTRLSIL.

The chain combines TRBV5-4 with TRBJ2-7; TRBD1 might be the D (5 bases). Germline CDR1 is SGHNT and CDR2 is YYREEE (reference sequence). The V and J ends lost 4 bases and 5 bases respectively, with 19 bases between them. The CDR3 has 15 residues. This CDR3 reads CASSTIGSGFHEQYF. In DNA, the CDR3 is TGTGCCAGCAGCACCATCGGGTCAGGGTTCCACGAGCAGTACTTC.

The chain carries TRBV19 and TRBJ1-5; D not certain. Germline CDR1 LNHDA, CDR2 SQIVND (reference sequence). The CDR3 runs 14 residues. Trimming removed 7 bases at V and 0 bases at J, with 10 bases between. The CDR3 DNA reads TGTGCCAGTATCGAGAGTTATAGCAATCAGCCCCAGCATTTT. Its protein is CASIESYSNQPQHF.

The V and J genes are TRBV2 and TRBJ2-3; 15 nucleotides line up with TRBD2. This CDR3 has 16 amino acids. CDR1 SNHLY and CDR2 FYNNEI come from the germline V gene. V lost 7 bases, J lost 4 bases, and 6 bases stayed unmatched. This CDR3 is CASTWTSGGASDTQYF. The CDR3 nucleotides read TGTGCCAGCACCTGGACTAGCGGGGGGGCTTCAGATACGCAGTATTTT.

J is TRBJ1-2 and V is TRBV10-3; tentative D call: TRBD1 (5 bases). Germline CDR1 is ENHRY and CDR2 is SYGVKD. The CDR3 spans 14 residues. Trimming took 2 bases from V and 6 from J, leaving 13 bases between them. The CDR3 is CAISETRGTDGYTF. Written as DNA, the CDR3 is TGTGCCATCAGTGAGACCCGGGGGACGGATGGCTACACCTTC.

This chain joins TRBV15 and TRBJ2-1; 7 positions match TRBD1. The V gene end was trimmed by 1 base and the J gene end by 8 bases; junction bases not matched to a gene: 8. This CDR3 spans 15 amino acids. CDR1 is LNHNV, CDR2 YYDKDF, per germline (reference sequence). CDR3 region: CATSRGGGASHEQFF. The CDR3, as DNA: TGTGCCACCAGCAGAGGAGGGGGCGCGTCCCATGAGCAGTTCTTC. Complete variable domain (other parts from reference TRBV15 and TRBJ2-1): DAMVIQNPRYQVTQFGKPVTLSCSQTLNHNVMYWYQQKSSQAPKLLFHYYDKDFNNEADTPDNFQSRRPNTSFCFLDIRSPGLGDTAMYLCATSRGGGASHEQFFGPGTRLTVL.

This chain links TRBV6-5 with TRBJ1-4; 8 nucleotides agree with TRBD1. This CDR3 spans 13 amino acids. Germline assignment: CDR1 MNHEY and CDR2 SVGAGI. With V trimmed by 6 bases and J by 5 bases, 2 bases remained unmatched. The CDR3 DNA reads as TGTGCCAGCAGAAGGACAGGGAATGAAAAACTGTTTTTT. Its translation: CASRRTGNEKLFF.

As DNA, the CDR3 is TGCAGCGTAGAACGACAGAATTTTAACTATGGCTACACCTTC. Translation: CSVERQNFNYGYTF. The V gene is TRBV29-1, the J gene TRBJ1-2, with D perhaps TRBD1 (5 bases). This CDR3 is 14 amino acids long. V dropped 6 bases and J dropped 1 base, with 15 bases sitting between them. The germline V gene has CDR1 SQVTM and CDR2 ANQGSEA.

This rearrangement joins TRBV7-3 to TRBJ2-1, with D perhaps being TRBD1 or TRBD2 (7 bases each). The V end lost 5 bases, the J end lost 11 bases, and 19 bases lay between the germline ends. Germline lookup yields CDR1 SGHTA and CDR2 FQGTGA. The CDR3 has 14 residues. CDR3 nucleotide sequence: TGTGCCAGCAGCCACCCTCAGGGGGGGGGACAGCAGTTCTTC. Residues: CASSHPQGGGQQFF. Full variable domain (rest looked up from reference TRBV7-3 and TRBJ2-1): GAGVSQTPSNKVTEKGKYVELRCDPISGHTALYWYRQSLGQGPEFLIYFQGTGAADDSGLPNDRFFAVRPEGSVSTLKIQRTERGDSAVYLCASSHPQGGGQQFFGPGTRLTVL.

This clone was seen more than once but under ten times. V is TRBV6-5 and J is TRBJ2-5; 11 bases are shared with TRBD1. The J call may be mistaken, given a closer DNA end match to TRBJ2-7. This CDR3 contains 15 residues. Looked up from germline, CDR1 is MNHEY and CDR2 is SVGAGI. CDR3 sequence: CASRGQGAGSYEQYF. DNA for the CDR3: TGTGCCAGCCGAGGACAGGGGGCGGGATCCTACGAGCAGTACTTC.

This clone occurred once. The gene calls are TRBV7-3 and TRBJ1-5; D gene ambiguous. Trimming stripped 4 bases from V and 5 bases from J, with 9 bases between. This CDR3 spans 13 amino acids. Germline values: CDR1 SGHTA, CDR2 FQGTGA. In nucleotides, the CDR3 is TGTGCCAGCAGCTCGACAAGCCATCAGCCCCAGCATTTT. Encoded protein: CASSSTSHQPQHF.

V and J are TRBV5-5 and TRBJ1-1; the D is unclear. Trimming shortened V by 5 bases and J by 0 bases, and 14 bases separated the two germline ends. The CDR3 runs to 15 residues. Germline V gene lookup returns CDR1 SGHKS and CDR2 YYEKEE (reference sequence). The CDR3 bases are TGTGCCAGCAGGGTGGCAGCTATCATGAACACTGAAGCTTTCTTT. Translated, it gives CASRVAAIMNTEAFF. The variable domain in full, with the rest retrieved from reference TRBV5-5 and TRBJ1-1, is DAGVTQSPTHLIKTRGQQVTLRCSPISGHKSVSWYQQVLGQGPQFIFQYYEKEERGRGNFPDRFSARQFPNYSSELNVNALLLGDSALYLCASRVAAIMNTEAFFGQGTRLTVV.

CDR3 protein: CASSNGPYEQYF. CDR3 nucleotide sequence: TGTGCCAGCAGTAACGGTCCCTACGAGCAGTACTTC. V is TRBV28 and J is TRBJ2-7; unclear D gene. The CDR3 covers 12 residues. Germline CDR1 and CDR2: MDHEN and SYDVKM. Trimming removed 5 bases at V and 2 bases at J, with 7 bases between.